The clone carrying this T cell receptor (beta chain) occurred a few times. Trimming pared 0 bases from V and 8 bases from J, leaving 13 bases between. CDR1 is LGHNA, CDR2 YSLEER, per germline. The CDR3 runs to 14 residues. The record originates from a study of T-cell memory formation after mild COVID-19. TCRdb re-called the 5' RACE reads through MiXCR, storing one row per CDR3 protein. The sample consists of 200,000 to 250,000 distinct CDR3 sequences, 9.5% of them appearing once. The clonotype comes from a young man who had mild COVID-19 (a few samples of this study predate the infection). Cell type and time point are not known. Sequencing used PBMCs or a T cell subset sorted from them (not recorded which). The chain combines TRBV4-3 with TRBJ1-2, with D tentatively TRBD1 (5 bases). The CDR3, as DNA: TGCGCCAGCAGCCAAGACACAGGCTCGAGGGGCTACACCTTC. Translation: CASSQDTGSRGYTF.